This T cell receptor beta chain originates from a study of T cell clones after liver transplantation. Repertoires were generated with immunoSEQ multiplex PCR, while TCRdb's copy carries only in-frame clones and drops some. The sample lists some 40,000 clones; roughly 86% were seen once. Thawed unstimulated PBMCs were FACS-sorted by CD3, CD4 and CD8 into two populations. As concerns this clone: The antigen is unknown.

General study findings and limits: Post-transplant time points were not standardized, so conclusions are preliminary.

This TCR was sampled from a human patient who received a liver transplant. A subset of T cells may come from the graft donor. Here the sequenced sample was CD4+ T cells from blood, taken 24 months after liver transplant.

CDR3: CASSVMGPGAGLGLNTEAFF. CDR3 coding DNA: TGTGCCAGCAGTGTAATGGGCCCAGGAGCGGGTTTGGGTCTGAACACTGAAGCTTTCTTT. This sequence joins TRBV6-1 and TRBJ1-1; the D is unclear. Germline V gives CDR1 MNHNS, CDR2 SASEGT. Between the trimmed V and J ends, which lost 4 bases and 0 bases, there was a span of 27 bases. The CDR3 runs to 20 residues.